This TCR beta chain was sequenced in a study of T cell changes during pregnancy in multiple sclerosis. V lost 4 bases and J lost 4; bases outside the gene matches: 6. Germline CDR1 reads LNHDA; CDR2 reads SQIVND (reference sequence). The CDR3 is 15 amino acids. Sequenced by immunoSEQ multiplex PCR; TCRdb stores in-frame clones only, minus some. The sample has about 64,000 clones; almost 97% are singletons. The TCR sequence derives from a female donor with multiple sclerosis, enrolled in a pregnancy study. Sequences were derived from CD8+ T cells from peripheral blood mononuclear cells, sampled after pregnancy. This chain joins TRBV19 and TRBJ1-2; 10 bases are a match to TRBD1. CDR3 region: CASSTGTGVFYGYTF. CDR3 DNA sequence: TGTGCCAGTAGTACAGGGACAGGGGTCTTCTATGGCTACACCTTC.